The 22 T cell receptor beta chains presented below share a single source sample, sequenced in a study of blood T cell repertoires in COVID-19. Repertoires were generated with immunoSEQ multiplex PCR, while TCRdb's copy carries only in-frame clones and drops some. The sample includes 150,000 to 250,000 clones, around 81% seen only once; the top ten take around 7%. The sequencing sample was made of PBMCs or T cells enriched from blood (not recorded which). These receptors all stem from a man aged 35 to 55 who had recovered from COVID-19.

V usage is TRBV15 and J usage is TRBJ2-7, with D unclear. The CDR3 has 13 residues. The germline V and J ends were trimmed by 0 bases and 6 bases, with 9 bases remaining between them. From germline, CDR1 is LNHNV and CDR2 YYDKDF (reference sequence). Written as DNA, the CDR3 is TGTGCCACCAGCAGAGATCGGGTCGCCGAGCAGTACTTC. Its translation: CATSRDRVAEQYF.

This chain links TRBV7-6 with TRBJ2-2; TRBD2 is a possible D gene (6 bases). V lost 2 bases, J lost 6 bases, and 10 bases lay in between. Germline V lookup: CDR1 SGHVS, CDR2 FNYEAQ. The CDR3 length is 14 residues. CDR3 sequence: CASSLNGGAGELFF. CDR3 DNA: TGTGCCAGCAGCTTAAACGGAGGGGCCGGGGAGCTGTTTTTT.

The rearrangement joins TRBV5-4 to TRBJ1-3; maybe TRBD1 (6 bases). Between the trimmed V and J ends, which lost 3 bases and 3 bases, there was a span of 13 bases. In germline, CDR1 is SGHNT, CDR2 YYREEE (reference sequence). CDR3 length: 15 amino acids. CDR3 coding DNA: TGTGCCAGCAGCTCACAGGGTTACTTTGGAAACACCATATATTTT. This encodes CASSSQGYFGNTIYF.

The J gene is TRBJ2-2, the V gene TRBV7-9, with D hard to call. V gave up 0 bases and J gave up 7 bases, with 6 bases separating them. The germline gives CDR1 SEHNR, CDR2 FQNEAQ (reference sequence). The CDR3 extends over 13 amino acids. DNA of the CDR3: TGTGCCAGCAGCTTAGCCGTAATCGGGGAGCTGTTTTTT. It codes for CASSLAVIGELFF. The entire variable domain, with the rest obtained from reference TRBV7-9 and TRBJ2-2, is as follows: DTGVSQNPRHKITKRGQNVTFRCDPISEHNRLYWYRQTLGQGPEFLTYFQNEAQLEKSRLLSDRFSAERPKGSFSTLEIQRTEQGDSAMYLCASSLAVIGELFFGEGSRLTVL.

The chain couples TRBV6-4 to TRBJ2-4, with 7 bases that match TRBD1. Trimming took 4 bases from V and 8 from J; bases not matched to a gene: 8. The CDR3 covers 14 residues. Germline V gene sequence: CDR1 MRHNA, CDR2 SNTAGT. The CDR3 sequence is CASSVAGDRDIQYF. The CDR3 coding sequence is TGTGCCAGCAGTGTCGCCGGGGACAGAGACATTCAGTACTTC.

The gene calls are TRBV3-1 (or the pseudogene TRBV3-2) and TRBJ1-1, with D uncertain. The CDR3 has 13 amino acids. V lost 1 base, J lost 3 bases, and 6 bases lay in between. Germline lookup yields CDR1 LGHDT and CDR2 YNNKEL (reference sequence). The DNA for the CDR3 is TGTGCCAGCAGCCAAGGTGCGGACACTGAAGCTTTCTTT. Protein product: CASSQGADTEAFF.

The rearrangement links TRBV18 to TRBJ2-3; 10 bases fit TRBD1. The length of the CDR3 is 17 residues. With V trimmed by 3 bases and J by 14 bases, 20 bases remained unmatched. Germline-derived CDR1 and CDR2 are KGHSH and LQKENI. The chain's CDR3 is CASSPSPGQGSAGGMYF. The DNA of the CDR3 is TGTGCCAGCTCACCTTCGCCGGGACAGGGGTCCGCCGGAGGGATGTATTTT.

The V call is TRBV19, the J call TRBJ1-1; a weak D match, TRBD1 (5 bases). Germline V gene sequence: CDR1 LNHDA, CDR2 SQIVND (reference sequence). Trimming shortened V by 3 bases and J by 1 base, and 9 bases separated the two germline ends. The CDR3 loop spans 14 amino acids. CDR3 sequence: CASSIPTGNTEAFF. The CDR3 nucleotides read TGTGCCAGTAGTATCCCTACAGGGAACACTGAAGCTTTCTTT.

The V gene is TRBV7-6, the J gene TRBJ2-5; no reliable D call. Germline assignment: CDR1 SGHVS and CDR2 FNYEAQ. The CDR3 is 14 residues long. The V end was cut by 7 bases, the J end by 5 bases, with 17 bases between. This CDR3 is CASNRAQAGETQYF. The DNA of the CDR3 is TGTGCCAGCAACCGAGCCCAGGCCGGCGAGACCCAGTACTTC.

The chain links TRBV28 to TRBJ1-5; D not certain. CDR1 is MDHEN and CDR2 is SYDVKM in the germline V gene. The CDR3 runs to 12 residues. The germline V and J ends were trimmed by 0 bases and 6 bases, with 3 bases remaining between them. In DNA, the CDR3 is TGTGCCAGCAGTTTATGGGCTCAGCCCCAGCATTTT. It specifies CASSLWAQPQHF.

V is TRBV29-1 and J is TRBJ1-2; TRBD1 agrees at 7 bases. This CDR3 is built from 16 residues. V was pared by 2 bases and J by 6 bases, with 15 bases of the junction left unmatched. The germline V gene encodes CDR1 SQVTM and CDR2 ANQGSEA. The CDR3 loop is CSVERRVGGRVNGYTF. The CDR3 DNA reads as TGCAGCGTTGAACGGAGGGTAGGGGGCCGGGTAAATGGCTACACCTTC.

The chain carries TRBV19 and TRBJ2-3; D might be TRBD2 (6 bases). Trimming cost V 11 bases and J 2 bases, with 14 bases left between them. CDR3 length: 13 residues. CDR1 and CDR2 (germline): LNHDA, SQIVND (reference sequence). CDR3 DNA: TGTGCCTCCACTAGCTCCGACACAGATACGCAGTATTTT. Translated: CASTSSDTDTQYF.

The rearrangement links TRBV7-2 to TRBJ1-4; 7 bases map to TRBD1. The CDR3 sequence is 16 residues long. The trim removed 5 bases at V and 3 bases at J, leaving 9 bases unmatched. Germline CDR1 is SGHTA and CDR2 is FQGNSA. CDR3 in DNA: TGTGCCAGCAGCCAACGCACAGGGGTCGCTAATGAAAAACTGTTTTTT. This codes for CASSQRTGVANEKLFF.

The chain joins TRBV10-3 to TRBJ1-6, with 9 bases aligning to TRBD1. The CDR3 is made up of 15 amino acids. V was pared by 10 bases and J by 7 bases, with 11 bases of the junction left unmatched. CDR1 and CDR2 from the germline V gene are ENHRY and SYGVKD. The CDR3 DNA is TGTGCCACCCAAACCGGGACAGGGACCAATTCACCCCTCCACTTT. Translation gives CATQTGTGTNSPLHF.

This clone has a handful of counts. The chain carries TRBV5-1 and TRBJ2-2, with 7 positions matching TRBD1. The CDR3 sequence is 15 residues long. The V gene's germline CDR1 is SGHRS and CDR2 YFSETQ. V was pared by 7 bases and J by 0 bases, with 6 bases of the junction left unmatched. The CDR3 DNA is TGCGCCAGCGACAAGACAGGGTCGAACACCGGGGAGCTGTTTTTT. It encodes CASDKTGSNTGELFF.

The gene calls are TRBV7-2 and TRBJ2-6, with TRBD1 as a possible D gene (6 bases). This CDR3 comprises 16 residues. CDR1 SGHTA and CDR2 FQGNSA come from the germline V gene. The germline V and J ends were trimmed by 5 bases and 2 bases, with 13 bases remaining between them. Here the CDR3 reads CASSPDPGAGANVLTF. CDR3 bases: TGTGCCAGCAGCCCCGATCCAGGGGCTGGGGCCAACGTCCTGACTTTC.

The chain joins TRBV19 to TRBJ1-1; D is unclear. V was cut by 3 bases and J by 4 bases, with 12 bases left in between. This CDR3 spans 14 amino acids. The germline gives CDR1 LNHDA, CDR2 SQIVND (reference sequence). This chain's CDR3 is CASSISQTGTEAFF. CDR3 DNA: TGTGCCAGTAGTATCTCCCAAACGGGCACTGAAGCTTTCTTT. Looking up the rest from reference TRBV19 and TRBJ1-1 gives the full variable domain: DGGITQSPKYLFRKEGQNVTLSCEQNLNHDAMYWYRQDPGQGLRLIYYSQIVNDFQKGDIAEGYSVSREKKESFPLTVTSAQKNPTAFYLCASSISQTGTEAFFGQGTRLTVV.

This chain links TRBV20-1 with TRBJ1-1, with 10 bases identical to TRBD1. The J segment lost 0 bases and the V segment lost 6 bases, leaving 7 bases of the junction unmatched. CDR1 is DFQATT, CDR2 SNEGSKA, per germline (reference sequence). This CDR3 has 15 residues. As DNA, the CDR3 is TGCAGTGCCAGTAGACAGGGGGCTTTGAACACTGAAGCTTTCTTT. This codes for CSASRQGALNTEAFF.

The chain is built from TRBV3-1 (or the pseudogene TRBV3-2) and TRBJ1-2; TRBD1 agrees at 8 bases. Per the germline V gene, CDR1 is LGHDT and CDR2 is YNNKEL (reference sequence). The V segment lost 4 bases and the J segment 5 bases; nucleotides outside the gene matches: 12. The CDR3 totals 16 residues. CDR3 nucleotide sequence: TGTGCCAGCAGCCCACGACAGGGGTCATGGTCTTATGGCTACACCTTC. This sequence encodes CASSPRQGSWSYGYTF.

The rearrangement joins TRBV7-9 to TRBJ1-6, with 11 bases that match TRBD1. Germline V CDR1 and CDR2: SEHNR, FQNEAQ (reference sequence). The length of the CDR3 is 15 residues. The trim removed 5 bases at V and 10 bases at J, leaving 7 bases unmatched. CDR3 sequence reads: CASSGPGTGGSPLHF. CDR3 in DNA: TGTGCCAGCAGCGGACCCGGGACAGGGGGATCACCCCTCCACTTT.

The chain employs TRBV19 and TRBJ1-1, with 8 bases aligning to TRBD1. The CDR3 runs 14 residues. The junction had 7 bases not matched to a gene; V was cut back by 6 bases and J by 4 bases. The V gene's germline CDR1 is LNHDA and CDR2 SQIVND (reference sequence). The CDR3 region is CASSIRDRFTEAFF. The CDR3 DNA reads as TGTGCCAGTAGCATCCGGGACAGGTTCACTGAAGCTTTCTTT.

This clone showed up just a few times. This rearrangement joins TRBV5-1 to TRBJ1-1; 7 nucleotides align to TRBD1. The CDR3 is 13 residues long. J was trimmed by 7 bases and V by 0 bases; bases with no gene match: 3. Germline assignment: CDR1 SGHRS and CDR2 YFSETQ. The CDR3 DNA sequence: TGCGCCAGCAGCTTGGGACAGGGCTTTGAAGCTTTCTTT. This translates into CASSLGQGFEAFF.